The clone carrying this T cell receptor beta chain was counted many times. The antigen is not known. The entry originates in a study of neurological immune-mediated disorders. Whole-study results and caveats: It was HTLV-1-associated myelopathy that showed the most TCR clonal expansion, while multiple sclerosis showed the least, falling below healthy controls. None of the features examined (clinical or MRI) was associated with the multiple sclerosis repertoire cluster. Private repertoires in all groups were suggested by the finding that expanded clones across subjects shared no CDR3 amino acid sequences.

The germline V gene has CDR1 SGHDN and CDR2 FVKESK. V lost 4 bases, J lost 2 bases, and 12 bases lay in between. The CDR3 has 14 amino acids. With 10-nucleotide random UMIs included, cDNA was synthesized by 5'RACE. TCRdb recomputed calls from the 5' RACE reads with MiXCR, one row per CDR3 protein. Here the sample spans roughly 60,000 distinct CDR3 sequences, 3.7% being singletons. The sample consisted of PBMCs. V and J are TRBV14 and TRBJ2-7; maybe TRBD2 (7 bases). This clonotype was obtained from a woman aged 45-65 years with multiple sclerosis. CDR3 DNA: TGTGCCAGCAGCCCAACCGGGGGGCCCTACGAGCAGTACTTC. This codes for CASSPTGGPYEQYF. Full variable domain (rest looked up from reference TRBV14 and TRBJ2-7): EAGVTQFPSHSVIEKGQTVTLRCDPISGHDNLYWYRRVMGKEIKFLLHFVKESKQDESGMPNNRFLAERTGGTYSTLKVQPAELEDSGVYFCASSPTGGPYEQYFGPGTRLTVT.